This T cell receptor beta chain comes out of a study of T cells expressing NK-cell markers. This CDR3 region has 19 residues. Germline V gene lookup returns CDR1 SGHAT and CDR2 FQNNGV. TCRdb re-called the 5' RACE reads and shows each CDR3 protein once, DNA omitted. The sample shows about 460,000 distinct CDR3 sequences, and more than 1.4% sits with its ten largest clones. Sequences were obtained from blood T cells: a sorted CD56 or NKG2C T cell subset, CD4+ or CD8+ T cells, or bulk PBMC T cells (not recorded which). The rearrangement joins TRBV11-2 to TRBJ2-4; there is no DNA to check the TCRdb D call of TRBD2. The sequence was obtained from a woman in her forties or fifties in good health. This chain's CDR3 is CASSRTTSGRGVAKNIQYF.